The T cell receptor beta chain under discussion was sequenced for a study of early T cells in non-severe SARS-CoV-2 infection. As for the study in general: Bulk RNA taken from unsorted whole blood was sequenced, leaving chains unpaired.

CDR3 length equals 14 residues. Germline CDR1 is LGHDT and CDR2 is YNNKEL (reference sequence). V lost 4 bases to trimming and J lost 8 bases; unmatched junction nucleotides: 10. The TCR library protocol was used to attach unique molecular identifiers. These identifiers were attached to individual cDNA molecules. From the 5' RACE reads, TCRdb called clonotypes with MiXCR, one entry per CDR3 protein. Found here are about 110,000 distinct CDR3 sequences, over 10% of them singletons; the top ten hold 2.5% to 4%. The receptor comes from an adult who was a healthcare worker with PCR-confirmed SARS-CoV-2 infection or an uninfected control (not recorded which). Source material: whole blood. The chain recombines TRBV3-1 with TRBJ1-2; 7 positions agree with TRBD1. As DNA, the CDR3 is TGTGCCAGCAGCCCCCCTCCTCCGACAGGGGGCTACACCTTC. It is translated as CASSPPPPTGGYTF. Variable domain in full (rest from reference TRBV3-1 and TRBJ1-2): DTAVSQTPKYLVTQMGNDKSIKCEQNLGHDTMYWYKQDSKKFLKIMFSYNNKELIINETVPNRFSPKSPDKAHLNLHINSLELGDSAVYFCASSPPPPTGGYTFGSGTRLTVV.